This TCR beta chain derives from a study of blood T cell repertoires in COVID-19. The V end was cut by 0 bases, the J end by 1 base, with 9 bases between. Germline CDR1 reads LGHDT; CDR2 reads YNNKEL (reference sequence). The CDR3 covers 15 residues. Produced via immunoSEQ multiplex PCR; TCRdb's table is partial and in-frame only. This table has 87,000 or so clones, about 90% appearing once. The chain links TRBV3-1 (or the pseudogene TRBV3-2) to TRBJ1-1, with unresolved D. This receptor was obtained from a human donor with acute or convalescent COVID-19. The donor label of this sample is uncertain. Specimen: peripheral blood. Here the CDR3 DNA reads TGTGCCAGCAGCCAAGATCTTTTAGAGAACACTGAAGCTTTCTTT. Its protein is CASSQDLLENTEAFF.